This TCR beta chain was sequenced in a study of T cells in Graves' hyperthyroidism and ophthalmopathy. Findings and caveats of the study: Ophthalmopathy was told apart from stable hyperthyroidism by a 13 V-J model.

Authors of the study amplified TCR beta CDR3 regions from RNA transcripts. The TCR CDR3 first-round RT-PCR relied on the HTBI primer set. TCRdb reprocessed the multiplex PCR reads with MiXCR, giving one entry per CDR3 protein. The sample lists hundreds of thousands of distinct CDR3 sequences, about a third occurring once. The CDR3 spans 15 residues. Germline-derived CDR1 and CDR2 are SGHTA and FQGNSA. This clonotype has just a few counts. The antigen remains unidentified. An end of the junction does not agree with germline; a read error may underlie this. The sample taken for sequencing was blood. The source is a woman in her 40s with Graves' hyperthyroidism. J is TRBJ1-4 and V is TRBV7-2; tentatively, D is TRBD1 (5 bases). The CDR3 DNA is TGCGCCAGCAGCCATCGACAGCAAGCTAATGAAAAACTGTTTTTT. Amino acids: CASSHRQQANEKLFF.